A single sample gave rise to the 24 T cell receptor beta chains below, sequenced in a study of blood T cell repertoires in COVID-19. Assay: immunoSEQ multiplex PCR; the TCRdb copy retains only in-frame clones and omits some. This sample has about 230,000 clones; 85% to 90% occur once, and the top ten carry 9.5% to 13%. The sample comprised peripheral blood. The receptors derive from a man aged 50 or older with COVID-19, enrolled during active disease.

The V call is TRBV4-1, the J call TRBJ2-2, with D maybe TRBD2 (6 bases). The length of the CDR3 is 14 residues. Trimming pared 1 base from V and 7 bases from J, leaving 10 bases between. CDR1 is MGHRA and CDR2 is YSYEKL in the germline V gene. DNA for the CDR3: TGCGCCAGCAGCCAAGTATGGAGGGGCGGGGAGCTGTTTTTT. It translates to CASSQVWRGGELFF.

The chain links TRBV5-6 to TRBJ1-2, with D unclear. This CDR3 contains 14 residues. The V end was cut by 4 bases, the J end by 2 bases, with 12 bases between. Looked up from germline, CDR1 is SGHDT and CDR2 is YYEEEE. In DNA form, the CDR3 reads TGTGCCAGCAGCCCGACCCGGAGGAACTATGGCTACACCTTC. Residues: CASSPTRRNYGYTF.

The chain joins TRBV3-1 (or the pseudogene TRBV3-2) to TRBJ2-1; 10 nucleotides agree with TRBD2. CDR1 is LGHDT, CDR2 YNNKEL, per germline (reference sequence). V lost 6 bases to trimming and J lost 7 bases; unmatched junction nucleotides: 15. The CDR3 is made up of 17 amino acids. As DNA, the CDR3 is TGTGCCAGCAGACGGACTAGCGGAACCACCTCGCGGAATGAGCAGTTCTTC. Translated: CASRRTSGTTSRNEQFF.

The chain joins TRBV5-8 to TRBJ1-1, with 9 bases identical to TRBD1. V dropped 4 bases and J dropped 10; count of bases not matched to a gene: 8. Germline V gene lookup returns CDR1 SGHTS and CDR2 YDEGEE. The CDR3 is 13 amino acids. DNA of the CDR3: TGTGCCAGCAGCGATGGACAGGGGCCGGGAGCTTTCTTT. Protein sequence: CASSDGQGPGAFF.

V gene TRBV28 combines with J gene TRBJ2-7; the match to TRBD1 covers 10 bases. Trimming at V came to 6 bases and at J to 4 bases, leaving 9 bases not matched to a gene. This CDR3 is built from 15 residues. Germline lookup yields CDR1 MDHEN and CDR2 SYDVKM. The CDR3 protein is CASRARTGGVYEQYF. CDR3 coding DNA: TGTGCCAGCAGGGCTAGGACAGGGGGTGTATACGAGCAGTACTTC. Drawing the rest from reference TRBV28 and TRBJ2-7, the complete variable domain is DVKVTQSSRYLVKRTGEKVFLECVQDMDHENMFWYRQDPGLGLRLIYFSYDVKMKEKGDIPEGYSVSREKKERFSLILESASTNQTSMYLCASRARTGGVYEQYFGPGTRLTVT.

The V gene is TRBV30, the J gene TRBJ1-2; a weak D match, TRBD1 (5 bases). Trimming pared 0 bases from V and 4 bases from J, leaving 9 bases between. There are 13 residues in the CDR3. Germline V CDR1 and CDR2: GTSNPN, SVGIG (reference sequence). The CDR3 is CAWSVGVSYGYTF. The CDR3, as DNA: TGTGCCTGGAGTGTAGGGGTGAGCTATGGCTACACCTTC. The whole variable domain, filled in from reference TRBV30 and TRBJ1-2, reads SQTIHQWPATLVQPVGSPLSLECTVEGTSNPNLYWYRQAAGRGLQLLFYSVGIGQISSEVPQNLSASRPQDRQFILSSKKLLLSDSGFYLCAWSVGVSYGYTFGSGTRLTVV.

V and J are TRBV6-7 and TRBJ1-5; 9 bases agree with TRBD1. TRBV6-7 is known as an ORF, though its function is uncertain. Trimming cost V 4 bases and J 6 bases; bases outside gene matches: 16. The CDR3 has 18 residues. For the CDR3, the DNA is TGTGCCAGCAGTTTCCGGGACAGGGAGATTTGGGACGGTCAGCCCCAGCATTTT. Translation: CASSFRDREIWDGQPQHF.

The chain joins TRBV4-1 to TRBJ2-3; 10 positions match TRBD1. Per germline, CDR1 MGHRA and CDR2 YSYEKL. The J segment lost 2 bases and the V segment lost 2 bases, leaving 4 bases of the junction unmatched. This CDR3 region has 16 residues. The CDR3 DNA reads TGCGCCAGCAGCCAACGCGACAGGGGGCCCACAGATACGCAGTATTTT. Protein sequence: CASSQRDRGPTDTQYF.

This sequence joins TRBV30 and TRBJ2-7; D not resolved. Deletions cut 0 bases from V and 4 bases from J, with 7 bases between. The CDR3 totals 12 residues. The germline V gene has CDR1 GTSNPN and CDR2 SVGIG (reference sequence). CDR3 sequence reads: CAWSVQFYEQYF. CDR3 coding DNA: TGTGCCTGGAGTGTACAGTTTTACGAGCAGTACTTC.

This clone has only a few counts. The V and J genes are TRBV5-4 and TRBJ1-6, with D possibly TRBD1 on 5 matching bases. The CDR3 length is 13 residues. The germline CDR1 and CDR2 sequences are SGHNT and YYREEE (reference sequence). Trimming cost V 3 bases and J 13 bases, with 14 bases left between them. The CDR3 DNA sequence: TGTGCCAGCAGCTCCGGGGGGGGATCGCCCCTCCACTTT. Its protein is CASSSGGGSPLHF.

The rearrangement uses TRBV15 and TRBJ2-5; D is possibly TRBD2 (6 bases). The ends were cut back, 7 bases at V and 7 bases at J, with 13 bases in the middle. CDR1 LNHNV and CDR2 YYDKDF come from the germline V gene (reference sequence). This CDR3 is 12 amino acids long. CDR3 sequence reads: CATMLTAGTQYF. CDR3 DNA sequence: TGTGCCACCATGCTGACAGCGGGGACCCAGTACTTC.

This chain connects TRBV19 to TRBJ1-5; a weak D match, TRBD1 (5 bases). CDR3 length: 14 residues. Per germline, CDR1 LNHDA and CDR2 SQIVND (reference sequence). V was clipped by 4 bases and J by 5 bases, with 12 bases between them. The CDR3 DNA follows: TGTGCCAGTAGTACCGAAGGGGCTTATCAGCCCCAGCATTTT. Amino acids: CASSTEGAYQPQHF.

CDR3 sequence: CASSFEVATNYGYTF. The DNA for the CDR3 is TGTGCCAGCAGTTTTGAAGTGGCCACTAACTATGGCTACACCTTC. J is TRBJ1-2 and V is TRBV28; D not resolved. The CDR3 runs to 15 residues. The V end was cut by 3 bases, the J end by 0 bases, with 11 bases between. Germline CDR1 and CDR2: MDHEN and SYDVKM.

The chain joins TRBV28 to TRBJ2-7; D not certain. Germline CDR1 reads MDHEN; CDR2 reads SYDVKM. Between the trimmed V and J ends, which lost 4 bases and 1 base, there was a span of 11 bases. The CDR3 is made up of 14 amino acids. In nucleotides, the CDR3 is TGTGCCAGCAGTTGGGCCCGGTGGTCCTACGAGCAGTACTTC. This codes for CASSWARWSYEQYF. Filled out from reference TRBV28 and TRBJ2-7, the complete variable domain reads DVKVTQSSRYLVKRTGEKVFLECVQDMDHENMFWYRQDPGLGLRLIYFSYDVKMKEKGDIPEGYSVSREKKERFSLILESASTNQTSMYLCASSWARWSYEQYFGPGTRLTVT.

The rearrangement links TRBV6-5 to TRBJ1-2; 7 positions match TRBD1. The V gene end was trimmed by 2 bases and the J gene end by 2 bases; junction bases not matched to a gene: 5. Germline values: CDR1 MNHEY, CDR2 SVGAGI. This CDR3 region has 15 residues. DNA for the CDR3: TGTGCCAGCAGTTACAGACAGGGTTTCAACTATGGCTACACCTTC. This encodes CASSYRQGFNYGYTF.

The chain joins TRBV5-4 to TRBJ2-5; 13 nucleotides agree with TRBD2. This CDR3 is 16 amino acids long. The trim removed 4 bases at V and 5 bases at J, leaving 8 bases unmatched. The germline V gene has CDR1 SGHNT and CDR2 YYREEE (reference sequence). The CDR3 region is CASSTTSGRALETQYF. The CDR3 nucleotides read TGTGCCAGCAGCACCACTAGCGGGAGGGCCCTGGAGACCCAGTACTTC.

Here the CDR3 reads CCSTGEGTNEKLFF. CDR3 nucleotide sequence: TGCTGCTCCACGGGGGAGGGCACTAATGAAAAACTGTTTTTT. The chain recombines TRBV29-1 with TRBJ1-4; TRBD1 is a possible D gene (5 bases). CDR1 SQVTM and CDR2 ANQGSEA come from the germline V gene. The CDR3 loop spans 14 amino acids.

This CDR3 is CASSPRQGTWDGYTF. The CDR3 DNA reads as TGTGCCAGCAGCCCCCGACAGGGGACCTGGGATGGCTACACCTTC. This chain connects TRBV14 to TRBJ1-2; 8 positions match TRBD1. Germline CDR1 SGHDN, CDR2 FVKESK. Germline trimming cut 4 bases from V and 6 bases from J; bases unmatched to any gene: 10. This CDR3 comprises 15 residues.

The chain is built from TRBV27 and TRBJ2-1; weak D call: TRBD2 (7 bases). V was cut by 2 bases and J by 5 bases, with 13 bases left in between. CDR3 length: 15 residues. Germline V lookup: CDR1 MNHEY, CDR2 SMNVEV (reference sequence). The CDR3 bases are TGTGCCAGCAGTTTAGGGGGGGGCCGTAACAATGAGCAGTTCTTC. It encodes CASSLGGGRNNEQFF.

The J gene is TRBJ2-7, the V gene TRBV5-1; 10 positions match TRBD1. The junction had 3 bases not matched to a gene; V was cut back by 0 bases and J by 3 bases. This CDR3 region has 15 residues. Germline CDR1 and CDR2: SGHRS and YFSETQ. CDR3 residues: CASSLVTGGGYEQYF. Here the CDR3 DNA reads TGCGCCAGCAGCTTGGTGACAGGGGGCGGCTACGAGCAGTACTTC.

CDR3 protein: CASSQSRQGGEGYTF. As DNA, the CDR3 is TGTGCCAGTAGTCAATCGCGACAGGGGGGTGAAGGCTACACCTTC. The J gene is TRBJ1-2, the V gene TRBV19; TRBD1 aligns across 9 bases. The CDR3 extends over 15 amino acids. Germline V gene lookup returns CDR1 LNHDA and CDR2 SQIVND (reference sequence). V lost 5 bases and J lost 8; bases outside the gene matches: 12. The full variable domain, its missing parts supplied by reference TRBV19 and TRBJ1-2, is DGGITQSPKYLFRKEGQNVTLSCEQNLNHDAMYWYRQDPGQGLRLIYYSQIVNDFQKGDIAEGYSVSREKKESFPLTVTSAQKNPTAFYLCASSQSRQGGEGYTFGSGTRLTVV.

This clone was seen a few times. This rearrangement joins TRBV27 to TRBJ2-5; 9 bases match TRBD1. CDR1 is MNHEY and CDR2 is SMNVEV in the germline V gene (reference sequence). The V gene end was trimmed by 5 bases and the J gene end by 5 bases; junction bases not matched to a gene: 9. This CDR3 comprises 15 residues. The CDR3 loop reads CASSPPGTGRETQYF. Here the CDR3 DNA reads TGTGCCAGCAGTCCCCCCGGGACAGGGCGCGAGACCCAGTACTTC.

This chain connects TRBV7-9 to TRBJ2-3; tentatively, D is TRBD1 (6 bases). The CDR3 is 15 residues long. Germline lookup yields CDR1 SEHNR and CDR2 FQNEAQ (reference sequence). Trimming cost V 5 bases and J 4 bases, with 16 bases left between them. The CDR3 spells CASSRGGRGADTQYF. For the CDR3, the DNA is TGTGCCAGCAGCCGAGGGGGTAGGGGCGCAGATACGCAGTATTTT.

The J gene is TRBJ1-4, the V gene TRBV15, with D tentatively TRBD1 (6 bases). The CDR3 has 14 amino acids. Trimming removed 1 base at V and 5 bases at J, with 8 bases between. Germline values: CDR1 LNHNV, CDR2 YYDKDF (reference sequence). The CDR3 sequence is CATSRGQGNEKLFF. The CDR3 bases are TGTGCCACCAGCAGAGGGCAGGGGAATGAAAAACTGTTTTTT.